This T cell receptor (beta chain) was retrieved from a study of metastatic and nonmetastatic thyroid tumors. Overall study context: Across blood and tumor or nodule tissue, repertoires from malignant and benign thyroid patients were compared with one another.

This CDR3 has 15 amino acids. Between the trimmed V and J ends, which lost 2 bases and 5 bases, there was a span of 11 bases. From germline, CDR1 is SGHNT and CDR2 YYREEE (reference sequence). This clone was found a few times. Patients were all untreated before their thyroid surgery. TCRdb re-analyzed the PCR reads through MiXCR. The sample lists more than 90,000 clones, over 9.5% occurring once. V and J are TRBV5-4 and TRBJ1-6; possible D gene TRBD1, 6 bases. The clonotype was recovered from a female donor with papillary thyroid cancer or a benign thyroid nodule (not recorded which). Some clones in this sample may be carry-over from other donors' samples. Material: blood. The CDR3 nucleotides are TGTGCCAGCAGCTTAGACAGGTGGAATAATTCACCCCTCCACTTT. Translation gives CASSLDRWNNSPLHF.